This T cell receptor (beta chain) was obtained from a study of CD8 T cells in ankylosing spondylitis (dated by TCRdb to the late 2010s). Regarding the research as a whole: To find TCR variants linked to disease, the study profiled T cell receptor beta repertoires in ankylosing spondylitis patients and healthy donors. Peripheral blood was sampled, and synovial fluid was also collected from ankylosing spondylitis patients. In total, the full study cohort was made up of 85 to 140 healthy donors and 25 ankylosing spondylitis patients.

The CDR3 runs 14 residues from the cysteine to the phenylalanine. The only DNA kept is the CDR3, 42 bases in frame from the first base. The V and J ends are trimmed by 3 bases and 3 bases, leaving 11 bases between them. Taken from the germline V gene (reference sequence), the CDR1 and CDR2 loops are LNHNV and YYDKDF. What the research found in general, with its limitations: A CD8+ phenotype was shown by the disease-linked clones, which were found at relatively low frequencies in peripheral blood. Some of the motif variants had been reported before in the synovial fluid and blood of reactive arthritis patients, a finding that suggests common disease-initiation mechanisms. The disease-linked clones were reported to be significantly enriched in matched synovial fluid samples from ankylosing spondylitis patients. Blood from ankylosing spondylitis patients appeared to be characterized by a TCR beta motif composed of eight highly homologous amino acid variants.

Synovial fluid samples were paired with blood samples taken from the same ankylosing spondylitis patients. The reads were generated on an Illumina HiSeq 2500. Quantitative 5'-RACE with molecular barcodes was used to prepare TCR beta libraries. The study's processing was this. To identify disease-linked TCR variants, a new computational method was used, one built on a probabilistic model of VDJ rearrangement. The raw public reads went through TCRdb reprocessing: fastp at Q25, MiXCR clone calling, in-frame beta chains kept. Identical CDR3 proteins give one entry, which carries the most common genes and DNA. The V and J calls and clone size are TCRdb's, not the authors'. The sample contains 25,000 to 35,000 distinct CDR3 sequences, less than 40% of them found a single time. The ten largest account for roughly 42% of the sample. To note about this clonotype: The antigen it recognizes is unknown. No base-level quality is on record; no much larger clone is a single base apart.

The chain uses TRBV15 and TRBJ2-5; the D gene is perhaps TRBD2, on 5 matching bases. The sequenced sample consisted of synovial fluid, either unsorted or a sorted T cell fraction (not recorded which). The clonotype was recovered from a male donor with ankylosing spondylitis. This receptor carries the CDR3 CATSSFSAEETQYF. The DNA sequence is given as TGTGCCACCAGCAGCTTTTCAGCGGAAGAGACCCAGTACTTC. The reference TRBV15 and TRBJ2-5 proteins fill in what lies around the CDR3, so the full variable domain reads DAMVIQNPRYQVTQFGKPVTLSCSQTLNHNVMYWYQQKSSQAPKLLFHYYDKDFNNEADTPDNFQSRRPNTSFCFLDIRSPGLGDTAMYLCATSSFSAEETQYFGPGTRLLVL.